This T cell receptor (beta chain) was documented in a study of T cells in Graves' hyperthyroidism and ophthalmopathy. Study results and caveats: A model of 13 V-J pairs discriminated ophthalmopathy from stable hyperthyroidism.

A note on this clonotype: What it binds is unknown.

RNA transcripts yielded amplified TCR beta CDR3 regions. In the first-round RT-PCR of the TCR CDR3, the HTBI primer set was used. TCRdb reprocessed the multiplex PCR reads via MiXCR and lists one record per CDR3 protein. The sample shows roughly 500,000 distinct CDR3 sequences, approximately 48% of them seen only once. The V gene end was trimmed by 4 bases and the J gene end by 4 bases; junction bases not matched to a gene: 14. There are 18 residues in the CDR3. Germline CDR1 and CDR2: SEHNR and FQNEAQ (reference sequence). The sequence derives from an adult woman with Graves' disease, either hyperthyroidism or ophthalmopathy (not recorded which). The rearrangement uses TRBV7-9 and TRBJ2-3; 10 bases fit TRBD1. Sequencing input: peripheral blood or thyroid tissue (not recorded which). This CDR3 reads CASSSRPPGTGEADTQYF. CDR3 in DNA: TGTGCCAGCAGCTCACGACCCCCCGGGACAGGGGAGGCAGATACGCAGTATTTT. The complete variable domain, with remaining parts taken from reference TRBV7-9 and TRBJ2-3, reads DTGVSQNPRHKITKRGQNVTFRCDPISEHNRLYWYRQTLGQGPEFLTYFQNEAQLEKSRLLSDRFSAERPKGSFSTLEIQRTEQGDSAMYLCASSSRPPGTGEADTQYFGPGTRLTVL.